The rows below give T cell receptor beta chains drawn from one sample of a study of blood T cell repertoires in COVID-19. Profiled with immunoSEQ multiplex PCR; TCRdb holds only in-frame clones, not every one. The sample includes tens of thousands of clones, 90% seen only once; the top ten take around 0.8%. Sequencing was carried out using peripheral blood. The receptors derive from a woman older than 75 with acute or convalescent COVID-19. Each CDR3 is given with its conserved first and last residue. The D gene is left open where the match is weak. A clone size is listed for some rows: how often the clone was seen (once, few, many), or a class if it is expanded.

abundance	d_gene	j_gene	v_gene	CDR3aa	CDR3nt
.	TRBD1	TRBJ2-3	TRBV29-1	CSVRTGLSTDTQYF	TGCAGCGTAAGGACAGGGCTTAGCACAGATACGCAGTATTTT
.	.	TRBJ2-1	TRBV18	CASSPVSTRGEQFF	TGTGCCAGCTCACCCGTTTCCACGCGGGGTGAGCAGTTCTTC
.	.	TRBJ1-6	TRBV18	CASSQSGDYNSPLHF	TGTGCCAGCTCGCAGTCAGGGGACTATAATTCACCCCTCCACTTT
once	.	TRBJ2-1	TRBV28	CASSLSPLAFNEQFF	TGTGCCAGCAGTTTGTCCCCTCTAGCGTTCAATGAGCAGTTCTTC
.	.	TRBJ2-7	TRBV19	CASSPRGYEQYF	TGTGCCAGTAGTCCTCGGGGCTACGAGCAGTACTTC
.	TRBD2	TRBJ2-3	TRBV2	CASSLADSTDTQYF	TGTGCCAGCAGCCTAGCGGATAGCACAGATACGCAGTATTTT
.	TRBD1	TRBJ2-7	TRBV6-5	CASSPDRRSYEQYF	TGTGCCAGCTCCCCGGACAGGAGGTCCTACGAGCAGTACTTC
.	.	TRBJ1-6	TRBV4-1	CASSQEGGQEAGSPLHF	TGCGCCAGCAGCCAAGAGGGGGGGCAAGAAGCCGGGTCACCCCTCCACTTT
.	TRBD2	TRBJ2-1	TRBV19	CASSIGRTSGDNEQFF	TGTGCCAGTAGTATAGGGCGGACTAGCGGGGACAATGAGCAGTTCTTC
.	TRBD1	TRBJ2-3	TRBV6-5	CASGGQGWDTQYF	TGTGCCAGCGGAGGACAGGGGTGGGATACGCAGTATTTT
.	.	TRBJ1-1	TRBV5-1	CASSLIADMNTEAFF	TGCGCCAGCAGCTTGATTGCCGACATGAACACTGAAGCTTTCTTT
.	TRBD2	TRBJ2-2	TRBV11-2	CASSLLAGTGELFF	TGTGCCAGCAGCTTACTAGCGGGGACCGGGGAGCTGTTTTTT
.	TRBD2	TRBJ2-5	TRBV20-1	CSASISSTSGRPKETQYF	TGCAGTGCTAGTATTTCGTCGACTAGCGGGAGGCCGAAAGAGACCCAGTACTTC
few	TRBD2	TRBJ2-1	TRBV3-1/TRBV3-2	CASSATSGSRGEQFF	TGTGCCAGCAGCGCGACTAGCGGTTCACGGGGTGAGCAGTTCTTC
.	TRBD1	TRBJ2-1	TRBV6-5	CASRQGTGNYNEQFF	TGTGCCAGCAGACAAGGGACAGGGAACTACAATGAGCAGTTCTTC
once	.	TRBJ1-5	TRBV4-2	CASSQGSSNQPQHF	TGTGCCAGCAGCCAGGGCTCGAGCAATCAGCCCCAGCATTTT
.	TRBD2	TRBJ2-3	TRBV28	CATGTSGISTDTQYF	TGTGCAACCGGGACTAGCGGGATTAGCACAGATACGCAGTATTTT
.	TRBD1	TRBJ1-5	TRBV28	CASSLWQGASYSNQPQHF	TGTGCCAGCAGTTTATGGCAGGGGGCCTCTTATAGCAATCAGCCCCAGCATTTT